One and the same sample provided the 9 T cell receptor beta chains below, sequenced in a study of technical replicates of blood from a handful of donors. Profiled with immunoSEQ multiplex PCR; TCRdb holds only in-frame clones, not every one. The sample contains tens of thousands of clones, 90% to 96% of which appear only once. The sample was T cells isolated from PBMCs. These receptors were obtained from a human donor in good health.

Here the CDR3 reads CASSSGTSGRLDEQFF. Here the CDR3 DNA reads TGTGCCAGCAGCTCCGGGACTAGCGGGAGACTGGATGAGCAGTTCTTC. The rearrangement joins TRBV7-2 to TRBJ2-1; TRBD2 matches at 14 bases. This CDR3 is 16 amino acids long. With 4 bases clipped from V and 8 bases from J, the junction kept 7 bases outside the gene matches. Germline V gene sequence: CDR1 SGHTA, CDR2 FQGNSA. The full variable domain, its missing parts supplied by reference TRBV7-2 and TRBJ2-1, is GAGVSQSPSNKVTEKGKDVELRCDPISGHTALYWYRQSLGQGLEFLIYFQGNSAPDKSGLPSDRFSAERTGGSVSTLTIQRTQQEDSAVYLCASSSGTSGRLDEQFFGPGTRLTVL.

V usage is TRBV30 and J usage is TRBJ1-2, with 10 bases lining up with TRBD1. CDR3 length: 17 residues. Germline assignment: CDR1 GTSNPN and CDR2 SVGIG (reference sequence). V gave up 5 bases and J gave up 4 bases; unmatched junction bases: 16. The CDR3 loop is CAWASLDRGSFGYGYTF. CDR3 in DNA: TGTGCCTGGGCCTCCTTGGACAGGGGGAGTTTTGGCTATGGCTACACCTTC.

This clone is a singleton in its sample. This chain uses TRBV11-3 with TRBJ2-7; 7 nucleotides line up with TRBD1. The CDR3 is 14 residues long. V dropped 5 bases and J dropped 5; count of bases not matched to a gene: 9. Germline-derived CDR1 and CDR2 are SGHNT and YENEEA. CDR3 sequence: CASSAVRGPNEQYF. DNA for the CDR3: TGTGCCAGCAGCGCTGTAAGGGGGCCTAACGAGCAGTACTTC.

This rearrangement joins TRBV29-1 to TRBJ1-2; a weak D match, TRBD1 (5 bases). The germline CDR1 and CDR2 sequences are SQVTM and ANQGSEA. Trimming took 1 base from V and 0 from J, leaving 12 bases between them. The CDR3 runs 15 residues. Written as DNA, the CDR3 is TGCAGCGTTGAAGGGGTGGAGGGGCCTAACTATGGCTACACCTTC. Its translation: CSVEGVEGPNYGYTF.

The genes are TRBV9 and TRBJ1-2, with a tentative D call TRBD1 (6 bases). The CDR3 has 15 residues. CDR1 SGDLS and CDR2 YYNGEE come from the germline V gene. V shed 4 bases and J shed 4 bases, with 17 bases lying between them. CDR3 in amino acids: CASSLNFRDTYGYTF. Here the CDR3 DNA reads TGTGCCAGCAGCCTAAACTTCCGGGACACCTATGGCTACACCTTC.

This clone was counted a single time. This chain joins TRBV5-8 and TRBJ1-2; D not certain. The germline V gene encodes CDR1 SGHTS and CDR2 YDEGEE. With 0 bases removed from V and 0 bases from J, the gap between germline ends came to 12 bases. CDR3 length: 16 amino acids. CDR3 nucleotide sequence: TGTGCCAGCAGCTTGGCGGGATGGACGGCTAACTATGGCTACACCTTC. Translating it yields CASSLAGWTANYGYTF.

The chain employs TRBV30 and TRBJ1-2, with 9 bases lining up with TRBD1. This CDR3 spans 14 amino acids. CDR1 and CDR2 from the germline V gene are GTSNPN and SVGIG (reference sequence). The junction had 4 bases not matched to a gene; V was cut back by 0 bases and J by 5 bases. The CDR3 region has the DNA TGTGCCTGGAGTGTACGGGACAGGGCTTATGGCTACACCTTC. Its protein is CAWSVRDRAYGYTF. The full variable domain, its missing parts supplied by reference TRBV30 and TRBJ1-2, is SQTIHQWPATLVQPVGSPLSLECTVEGTSNPNLYWYRQAAGRGLQLLFYSVGIGQISSEVPQNLSASRPQDRQFILSSKKLLLSDSGFYLCAWSVRDRAYGYTFGSGTRLTVV.

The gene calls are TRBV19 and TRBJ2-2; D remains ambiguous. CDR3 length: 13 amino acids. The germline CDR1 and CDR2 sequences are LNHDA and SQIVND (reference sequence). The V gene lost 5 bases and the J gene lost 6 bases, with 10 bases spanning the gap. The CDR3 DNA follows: TGTGCCAGTAGTGAAGGCAGCGCCGGGGAGCTGTTTTTT. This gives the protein CASSEGSAGELFF.

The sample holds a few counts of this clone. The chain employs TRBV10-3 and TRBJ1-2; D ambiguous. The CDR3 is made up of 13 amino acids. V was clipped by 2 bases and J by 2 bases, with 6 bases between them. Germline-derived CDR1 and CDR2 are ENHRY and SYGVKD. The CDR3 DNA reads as TGTGCCATCAGTGAGCTAGACAACTATGGCTACACCTTC. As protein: CAISELDNYGYTF.